This note documents a single TCR beta chain sequence. Its matching antigen is unknown. The CDR3 totals 15 residues. Per germline, CDR1 SGHRS and CDR2 YFSETQ. Deletions cut 4 bases from V and 4 bases from J, with 17 bases between. These data belong to a study of T cell responses to AZD1222 COVID-19 vaccine. Assay used: immunoSEQ multiplex PCR; TCRdb lists only in-frame clones, some missing. The table includes about 97,000 clones, 88% detected once. Study findings and constraints: None of the repertoires were sampled until the peak T cell response had passed.

The sequence was collected from an adult in good health. The sequencing here drew on peripheral blood, taken on day 0 of AZD1222 vaccination. The chain carries TRBV5-1 and TRBJ1-2; maybe TRBD1 (5 bases). CDR3 coding DNA: TGCGCCAGCAGCAGAAGTGAGGGACGTATCTATGGCTACACCTTC. Translation gives CASSRSEGRIYGYTF.